These 24 T cell receptor beta chains originate from one sample sequenced in a study of response to subunit inactivated influenza vaccine. Each CDR3 protein is one row after TCRdb ran MiXCR on the RT-PCR reads. The table lists 600,000 to 700,000 distinct CDR3 sequences, approximately 15% of them singletons, with 7.5% to 9% in the top ten. Sequencing was performed on PBMCs from blood, taken around two weeks before vaccination. The receptors were gathered from a man aged 50-60 years who received an inactivated influenza vaccine.

This clonotype has just a few counts. The V and J genes are TRBV3-1 and TRBJ1-6; 7 bases match TRBD1. This CDR3 is 14 amino acids long. Germline CDR1 LGHDT, CDR2 YNNKEL (reference sequence). V gave up 5 bases and J gave up 9 bases; unmatched junction bases: 7. This CDR3 reads CASSSQGNASPLHF. The CDR3 nucleotides are TGTGCCAGCAGCTCACAGGGGAACGCTTCACCCCTCCACTTT.

Notes on this clonotype: A much larger clone differs by one base, so this may be a read error. CDR3 sequence reads: CAITLTGNYGYTF. The CDR3 bases are TGTGCCATCACCTTGACAGGGAACTATGGCTACACCTTC. The chain joins TRBV10-3 to TRBJ1-2; 7 bases fit TRBD1. Germline CDR1 and CDR2: ENHRY and SYGVKD. The CDR3 has 13 residues. V was pared by 7 bases and J by 2 bases, with 4 bases of the junction left unmatched.

In DNA form, the CDR3 reads TGTGCCAGCAGCGCTCAGGGGGCGCGTGGCTACACCTTC. It is translated as CASSAQGARGYTF. This chain uses TRBV7-2 with TRBJ1-2; 8 nucleotides line up with TRBD1. Per germline, CDR1 SGHTA and CDR2 FQGNSA. The CDR3 has 13 residues. Trimming at V came to 5 bases and at J to 7 bases, leaving 6 bases not matched to a gene.

This clonotype was seen ten or more times. This rearrangement joins TRBV5-1 to TRBJ2-3; 11 bases fit TRBD2. This CDR3 contains 14 residues. Germline V gene sequence: CDR1 SGHRS, CDR2 YFSETQ. J lost 3 bases, V lost 9 bases, and 6 bases had no gene match. In DNA, the CDR3 is TGCGCCACTGCCGGGACTAGCGGAACAGATACGCAGTATTTT. Translation: CATAGTSGTDTQYF.

This clonotype was found a few times. The chain recombines TRBV20-1 with TRBJ2-1; 11 nucleotides agree with TRBD2. In germline, CDR1 is DFQATT, CDR2 SNEGSKA (reference sequence). The CDR3 runs to 17 residues. V trimming: 3 bases; J trimming: 3 bases; junction bases outside the gene matches: 10. In nucleotides, the CDR3 is TGCAGTGCTAGTGCGGAACTAGCGGGAGCTTTCTACAATGAGCAGTTCTTC. It codes for CSASAELAGAFYNEQFF.

J is TRBJ2-6 and V is TRBV7-9; D remains unclear. The CDR3 runs 15 residues. V was trimmed by 1 base and J by 2 bases, leaving 6 bases between them. Germline-derived CDR1 and CDR2 are SEHNR and FQNEAQ (reference sequence). The CDR3 protein is CASSLGFAGANVLTF. The CDR3 DNA sequence: TGTGCCAGCAGCTTAGGGTTCGCTGGGGCCAACGTCCTGACTTTC.

The gene calls are TRBV3-1 and TRBJ1-6; no firm D call. Germline CDR1 is LGHDT and CDR2 is YNNKEL (reference sequence). CDR3 length: 13 residues. V was cut by 0 bases and J by 7 bases, with 4 bases left in between. In nucleotides, the CDR3 is TGTGCCAGCAGCCAAGATCAGAATTCACCCCTCCACTTT. Its translation: CASSQDQNSPLHF. The variable domain in full, with the rest retrieved from reference TRBV3-1 and TRBJ1-6, is DTAVSQTPKYLVTQMGNDKSIKCEQNLGHDTMYWYKQDSKKFLKIMFSYNNKELIINETVPNRFSPKSPDKAHLNLHINSLELGDSAVYFCASSQDQNSPLHFGNGTRLTVT.

The rearrangement uses TRBV6-1 and TRBJ1-5, with D uncertain. Germline V CDR1 and CDR2: MNHNS, SASEGT. CDR3 length: 14 residues. Trimming removed 6 bases at V and 3 bases at J, with 12 bases between. CDR3 sequence: CASRLDGTNQPQHF. CDR3 sequence (DNA): TGTGCCAGCAGGTTGGACGGTACCAATCAGCCCCAGCATTTT.

The chain combines TRBV28 with TRBJ2-2, with 11 bases lining up with TRBD2. Germline V gives CDR1 MDHEN, CDR2 SYDVKM. The CDR3 runs 18 residues. V lost 4 bases and J lost 4; bases outside the gene matches: 11. The DNA of the CDR3 is TGTGCCAGCAGTTCTCTCCCGAGACTAGCGGGGACCACCGGGGAGCTGTTTTTT. Translated, it gives CASSSLPRLAGTTGELFF.

The V and J genes are TRBV6-2 or TRBV6-3 and TRBJ1-6; perhaps TRBD1 as D (6 bases). The germline V gene encodes CDR1 MNHEY and CDR2 SVGEGT. V lost 0 bases to trimming and J lost 10 bases, with 16 bases between them. There are 16 residues in the CDR3. CDR3 DNA sequence: TGTGCCAGCAGTTACTCGACTGACAGGATCTGGTCACCCCTCCACTTT. This sequence encodes CASSYSTDRIWSPLHF.

J is TRBJ2-2 and V is TRBV20-1; D is unresolved. CDR1 is DFQATT, CDR2 SNEGSKA, per germline (reference sequence). This CDR3 region has 14 residues. Trimming removed 2 bases from V and 6 bases from J, with 13 bases in between. The CDR3 DNA sequence: TGCAGTGCTAGATCCGGAAGAGTCGCCGGGGAGCTGTTTTTT. Its translation: CSARSGRVAGELFF.

In nucleotides, the CDR3 is TGCGCCAGCACAACCCCTCACCAAGAGACCCAGTACTTC. It yields the protein CASTTPHQETQYF. The gene calls are TRBV5-1 and TRBJ2-5, with unresolved D. Trimming stripped 6 bases from V and 0 bases from J, with 9 bases between. Germline V gives CDR1 SGHRS, CDR2 YFSETQ. The length of the CDR3 is 13 residues.

This clonotype was detected a few times. The chain couples TRBV12-3 or TRBV12-4 to TRBJ1-6; 9 nucleotides align to TRBD1. J lost 10 bases, V lost 5 bases, and 9 bases had no gene match. The CDR3 length is 15 residues. The CDR3 is CASSPRQGEVSPLHF. DNA of the CDR3: TGTGCCAGCAGTCCCAGACAGGGGGAAGTGTCACCCCTCCACTTT.

This clonotype was recorded a few times. The gene calls are TRBV18 and TRBJ2-3, with D perhaps assigned TRBD1 or TRBD2 (5 bases each). Trimming stripped 3 bases from V and 3 bases from J, with 16 bases between. This CDR3 has 16 amino acids. Germline V gene data show CDR1 as KGHSH and CDR2 as LQKENI. CDR3 bases: TGTGCCAGCTCACCCCTCGGGGCGGATAATACAGATACGCAGTATTTT. Protein: CASSPLGADNTDTQYF.

The rearrangement links TRBV12-3 or TRBV12-4 to TRBJ2-1; the D gene is possibly TRBD2 (6 bases). This CDR3 has 16 residues. Trimming shortened V by 3 bases and J by 2 bases, and 14 bases separated the two germline ends. DNA of the CDR3: TGTGCCAGCAGTTTCGGGGGACGTACCACCTACAATGAGCAGTTCTTC. Translating gives CASSFGGRTTYNEQFF.

The genes are TRBV12-3 or TRBV12-4 and TRBJ2-1; 9 nucleotides line up with TRBD1. V shed 6 bases, J shed 8 bases, and the junction held 11 bases outside the gene matches. This CDR3 is built from 15 residues. The CDR3: CASRITGTGWDEQFF. Here the CDR3 DNA reads TGTGCCAGCAGGATAACCGGGACAGGGTGGGATGAGCAGTTCTTC.

In this sample, this clonotype turned up once. The chain has TRBV4-3 and TRBJ1-2; D gene ambiguous. The germline V gene has CDR1 LGHNA and CDR2 YSLEER. The CDR3 extends over 15 amino acids. V lost 0 bases to trimming and J lost 4 bases, with 12 bases between them. In DNA form, the CDR3 reads TGCGCCAGCAGCCAAGAAGGGTCCAGCCTCTATGGCTACACCTTC. Residues: CASSQEGSSLYGYTF.

The chain has TRBV20-1 and TRBJ2-7; possible D gene TRBD2, 6 bases. The V end was cut by 0 bases, the J end by 0 bases, with 9 bases between. This CDR3 comprises 14 residues. CDR1 is DFQATT, CDR2 SNEGSKA, per germline (reference sequence). The CDR3 DNA reads TGCAGTGCTAGAGAGGCGGGAAGCTCCTACGAGCAGTACTTC. Translated, it gives CSAREAGSSYEQYF.

This clonotype was detected only a few times. This chain joins TRBV7-6 and TRBJ1-2, with TRBD1 matching 8 bases. Germline V gene sequence: CDR1 SGHVS, CDR2 FNYEAQ. The CDR3 length is 13 residues. The V gene end was trimmed by 0 bases and the J gene end by 8 bases; junction bases not matched to a gene: 2. The CDR3 DNA reads TGTGCCAGCAGCTTAGCGACAGGGGAAGGCTACACCTTC. This codes for CASSLATGEGYTF.

This clonotype was recorded at least ten times. The chain couples TRBV25-1 to TRBJ2-3, with D perhaps TRBD2 (6 bases). This CDR3 is 18 amino acids long. The germline V gene has CDR1 MGHDK and CDR2 SYGVNS. V lost 8 bases to trimming and J lost 2 bases, with 26 bases between them. The CDR3 sequence is CASPRRLARKENTDTQYF. Written as DNA, the CDR3 is TGTGCCAGCCCCAGGCGCCTAGCGAGAAAGGAAAACACAGATACGCAGTATTTT.

This clonotype was seen only a few times. A read error may account for a junction end that differs from germline. This sequence joins TRBV7-7 and TRBJ2-5; 9 bases are shared with TRBD2. The CDR3 has 15 amino acids. From germline, CDR1 is SSHAT and CDR2 FNYEAQ (reference sequence). The CDR3: CASSPSTSGQETQYF. CDR3 sequence (DNA): TGTGCTAGCAGCCCCTCGACTAGCGGACAAGAGACCCAGTACTTC.

This clonotype was seen many times. The V call is TRBV5-1, the J call TRBJ2-5, with 8 nucleotides matching TRBD1. The J segment lost 5 bases and the V segment lost 0 bases, leaving 6 bases of the junction unmatched. This CDR3 has 15 amino acids. Germline CDR1 and CDR2: SGHRS and YFSETQ. CDR3 region: CASSLAGGAVETQYF. The CDR3 nucleotides read TGCGCCAGCAGCTTGGCAGGGGGCGCAGTGGAGACCCAGTACTTC.

This chain connects TRBV18 to TRBJ2-1, with a weak D call TRBD1 (6 bases). The CDR3 extends over 16 amino acids. Germline-derived CDR1 and CDR2 are KGHSH and LQKENI. Trimming took off 3 bases at V and 4 bases at J, with 16 bases between the two ends. This chain's CDR3 is CASSPGQTIIYNEQFF. CDR3 nucleotides: TGTGCCAGCTCACCCGGACAGACTATTATTTACAATGAGCAGTTCTTC.

This clonotype came up many times. The J gene is TRBJ2-3, the V gene TRBV7-9, with TRBD2 identical over 8 bases. The germline CDR1 and CDR2 sequences are SEHNR and FQNEAQ (reference sequence). There are 16 residues in the CDR3. Trimming at V came to 0 bases and at J to 1 base, leaving 3 bases not matched to a gene. The CDR3 reads CASSLAGTSGTDTQYF. CDR3 DNA: TGTGCCAGCAGCTTAGCCGGGACTAGTGGCACAGATACGCAGTATTTT.